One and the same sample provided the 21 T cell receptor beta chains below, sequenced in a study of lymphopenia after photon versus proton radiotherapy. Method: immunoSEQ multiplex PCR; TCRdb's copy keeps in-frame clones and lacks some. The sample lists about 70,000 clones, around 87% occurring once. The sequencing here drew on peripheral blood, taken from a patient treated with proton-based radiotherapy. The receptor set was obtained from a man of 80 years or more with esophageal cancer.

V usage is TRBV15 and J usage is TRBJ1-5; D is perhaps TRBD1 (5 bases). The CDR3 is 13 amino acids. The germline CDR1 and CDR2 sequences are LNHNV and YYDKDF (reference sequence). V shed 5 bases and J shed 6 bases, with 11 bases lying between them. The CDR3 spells CATSEGLSQPQHF. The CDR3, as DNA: TGTGCCACCAGCGAGGGACTCAGTCAGCCCCAGCATTTT.

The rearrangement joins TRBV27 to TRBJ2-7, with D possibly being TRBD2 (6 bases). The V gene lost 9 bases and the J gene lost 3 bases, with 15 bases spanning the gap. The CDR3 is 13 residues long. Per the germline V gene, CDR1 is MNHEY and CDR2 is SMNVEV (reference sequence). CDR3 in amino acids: CASSWRDGYEQYF. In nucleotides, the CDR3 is TGTGCCAGTTCCTGGCGGGATGGCTACGAGCAGTACTTC.

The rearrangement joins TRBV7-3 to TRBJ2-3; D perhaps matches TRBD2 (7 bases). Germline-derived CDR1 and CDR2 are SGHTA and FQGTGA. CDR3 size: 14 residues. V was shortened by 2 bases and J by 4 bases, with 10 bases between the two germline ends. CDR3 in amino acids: CASSLLGGPDTQYF. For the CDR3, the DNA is TGTGCCAGCAGCTTATTGGGGGGGCCAGATACGCAGTATTTT.

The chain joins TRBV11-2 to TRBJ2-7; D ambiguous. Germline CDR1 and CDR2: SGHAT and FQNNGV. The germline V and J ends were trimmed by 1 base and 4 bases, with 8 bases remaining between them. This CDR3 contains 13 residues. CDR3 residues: CASSLVRRYEQYF. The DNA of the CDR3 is TGTGCCAGCAGCTTAGTTCGCCGATACGAGCAGTACTTC.

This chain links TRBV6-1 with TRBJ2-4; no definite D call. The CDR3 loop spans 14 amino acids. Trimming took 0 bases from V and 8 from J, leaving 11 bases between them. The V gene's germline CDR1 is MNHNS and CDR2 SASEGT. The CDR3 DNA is TGTGCCAGCAGTGAAGCGGGTCCCTGGGACATTCAGTACTTC. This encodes CASSEAGPWDIQYF.

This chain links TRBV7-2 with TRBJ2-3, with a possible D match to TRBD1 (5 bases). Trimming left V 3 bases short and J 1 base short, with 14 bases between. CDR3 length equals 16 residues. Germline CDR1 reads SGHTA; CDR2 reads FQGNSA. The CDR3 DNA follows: TGTGCCAGCAGCTTCTCAGGGTATTGGGGCACAGATACGCAGTATTTT. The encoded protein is CASSFSGYWGTDTQYF.

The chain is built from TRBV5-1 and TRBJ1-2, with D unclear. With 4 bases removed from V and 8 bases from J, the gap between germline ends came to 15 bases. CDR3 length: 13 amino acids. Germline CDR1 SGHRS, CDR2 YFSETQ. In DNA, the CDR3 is TGCGCCAGCAGCCTCGGACGGTCTGTCGGCTACACCTTC. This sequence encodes CASSLGRSVGYTF.

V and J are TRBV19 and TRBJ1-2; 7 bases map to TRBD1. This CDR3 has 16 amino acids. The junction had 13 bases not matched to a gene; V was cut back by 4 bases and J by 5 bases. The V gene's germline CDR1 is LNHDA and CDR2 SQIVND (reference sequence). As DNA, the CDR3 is TGTGCCAGTAGTAGGGGGCCCCGGGACAGAAATTATGGCTACACCTTC. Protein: CASSRGPRDRNYGYTF.

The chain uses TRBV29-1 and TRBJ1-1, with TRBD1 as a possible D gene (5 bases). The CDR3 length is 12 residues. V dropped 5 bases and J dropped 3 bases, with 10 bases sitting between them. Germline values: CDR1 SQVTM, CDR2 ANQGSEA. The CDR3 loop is CSVQGGDTEAFF. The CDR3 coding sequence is TGCAGCGTTCAGGGCGGTGACACTGAAGCTTTCTTT.

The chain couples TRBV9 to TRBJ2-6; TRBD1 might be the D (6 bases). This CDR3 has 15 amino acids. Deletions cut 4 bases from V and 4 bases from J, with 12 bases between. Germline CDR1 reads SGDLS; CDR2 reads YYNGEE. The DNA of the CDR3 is TGTGCCAGCAGCCTGACAGGAATGGGGGCCAACGTCCTGACTTTC. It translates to CASSLTGMGANVLTF.

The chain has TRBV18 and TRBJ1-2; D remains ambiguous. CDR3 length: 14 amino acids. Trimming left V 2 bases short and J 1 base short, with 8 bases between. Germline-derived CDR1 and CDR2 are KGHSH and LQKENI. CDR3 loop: CASSPGRSNYGYTF. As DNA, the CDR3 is TGTGCCAGCTCACCAGGAAGGAGTAACTATGGCTACACCTTC.

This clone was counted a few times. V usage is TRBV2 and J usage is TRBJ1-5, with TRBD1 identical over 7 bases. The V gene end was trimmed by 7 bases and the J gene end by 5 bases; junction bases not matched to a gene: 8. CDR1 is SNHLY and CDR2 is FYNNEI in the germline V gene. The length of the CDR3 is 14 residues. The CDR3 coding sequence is TGTGCCAGCAACCAAAAAGACAGGGATCAGCCCCAGCATTTT. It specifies CASNQKDRDQPQHF. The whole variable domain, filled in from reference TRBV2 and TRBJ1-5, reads EPEVTQTPSHQVTQMGQEVILRCVPISNHLYFYWYRQILGQKVEFLVSFYNNEISEKSEIFDDQFSVERPDGSNFTLKIRSTKLEDSAMYFCASNQKDRDQPQHFGDGTRLSIL.

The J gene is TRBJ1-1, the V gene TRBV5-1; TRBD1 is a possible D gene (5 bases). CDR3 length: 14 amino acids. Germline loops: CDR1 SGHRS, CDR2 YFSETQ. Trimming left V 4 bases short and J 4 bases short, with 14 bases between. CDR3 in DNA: TGCGCCAGCAGCAGGGAGGGACGGCGCACTGAAGCTTTCTTT. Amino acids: CASSREGRRTEAFF.

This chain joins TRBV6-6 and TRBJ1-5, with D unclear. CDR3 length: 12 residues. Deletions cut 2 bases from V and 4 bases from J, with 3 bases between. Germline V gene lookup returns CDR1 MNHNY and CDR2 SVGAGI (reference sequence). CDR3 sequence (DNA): TGTGCCAGCAGTTACGAGAATCAGCCCCAGCATTTT. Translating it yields CASSYENQPQHF.

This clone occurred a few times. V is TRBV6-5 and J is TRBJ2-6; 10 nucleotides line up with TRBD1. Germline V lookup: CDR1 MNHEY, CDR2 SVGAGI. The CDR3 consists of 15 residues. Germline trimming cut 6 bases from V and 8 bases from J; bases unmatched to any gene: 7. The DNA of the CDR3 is TGTGCCAGCAGCCGACAGGGGGCGGGGACCAACGTCCTGACTTTC. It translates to CASSRQGAGTNVLTF.

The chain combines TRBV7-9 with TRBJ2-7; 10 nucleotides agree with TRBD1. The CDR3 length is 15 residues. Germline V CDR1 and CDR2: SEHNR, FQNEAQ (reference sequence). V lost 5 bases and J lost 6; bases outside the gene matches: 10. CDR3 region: CASSPLGDRGLEQYF. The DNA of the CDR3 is TGTGCCAGCAGCCCCCTGGGAGACAGGGGGCTCGAGCAGTACTTC.

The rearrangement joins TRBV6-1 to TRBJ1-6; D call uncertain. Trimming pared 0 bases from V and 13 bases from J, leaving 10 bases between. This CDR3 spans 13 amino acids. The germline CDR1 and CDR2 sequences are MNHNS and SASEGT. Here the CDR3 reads CASSEAGVSPLHF. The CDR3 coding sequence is TGTGCCAGCAGTGAAGCGGGCGTCAGCCCCCTCCACTTT.

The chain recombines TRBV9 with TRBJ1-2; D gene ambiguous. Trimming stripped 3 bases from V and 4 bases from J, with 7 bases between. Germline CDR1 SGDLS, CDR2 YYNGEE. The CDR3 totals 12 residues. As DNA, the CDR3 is TGTGCCAGCAGCGGACCGAGCTATGGCTACACCTTC. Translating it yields CASSGPSYGYTF.

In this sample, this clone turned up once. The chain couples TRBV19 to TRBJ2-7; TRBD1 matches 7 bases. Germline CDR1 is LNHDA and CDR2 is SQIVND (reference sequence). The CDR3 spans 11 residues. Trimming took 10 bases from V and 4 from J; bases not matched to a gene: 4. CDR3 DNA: TGTGCCACGGGACAGATTTACGAGCAGTACTTC. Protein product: CATGQIYEQYF.

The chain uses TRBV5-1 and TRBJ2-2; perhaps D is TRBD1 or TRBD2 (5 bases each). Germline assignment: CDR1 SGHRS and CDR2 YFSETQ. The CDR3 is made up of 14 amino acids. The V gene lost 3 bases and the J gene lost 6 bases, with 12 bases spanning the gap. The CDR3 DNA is TGCGCCAGCAGCTGGGGGTCTGGGTCCGGGGAGCTGTTTTTT. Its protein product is CASSWGSGSGELFF.

The CDR3 is CASSPDRAGTEAFF. CDR3 nucleotides: TGCGCCAGCAGCCCGGACAGGGCGGGCACTGAAGCTTTCTTT. This sequence joins TRBV5-1 and TRBJ1-1; 8 nucleotides align to TRBD1. The CDR3 sequence is 14 residues long. Trimming removed 4 bases from V and 4 bases from J; junction bases left unmatched: 6. Germline loops: CDR1 SGHRS, CDR2 YFSETQ.